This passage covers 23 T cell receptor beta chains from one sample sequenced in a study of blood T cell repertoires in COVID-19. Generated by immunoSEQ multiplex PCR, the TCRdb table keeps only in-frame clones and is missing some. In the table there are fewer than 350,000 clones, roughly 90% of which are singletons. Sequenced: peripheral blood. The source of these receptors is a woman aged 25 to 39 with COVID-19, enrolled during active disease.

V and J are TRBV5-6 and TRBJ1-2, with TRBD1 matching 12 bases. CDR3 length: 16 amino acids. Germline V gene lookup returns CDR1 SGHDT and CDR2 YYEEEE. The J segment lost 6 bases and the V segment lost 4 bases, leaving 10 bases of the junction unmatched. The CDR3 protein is CASSVDRDRGLHGYTF. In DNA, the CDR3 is TGTGCCAGCAGCGTCGACCGGGACAGGGGGCTGCATGGCTACACCTTC.

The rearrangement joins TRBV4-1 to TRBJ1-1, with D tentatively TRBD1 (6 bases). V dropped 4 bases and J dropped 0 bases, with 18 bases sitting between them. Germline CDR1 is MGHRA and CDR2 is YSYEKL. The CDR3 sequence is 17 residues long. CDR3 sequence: CASSPPPDRLLNTEAFF. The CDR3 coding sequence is TGCGCCAGCAGCCCACCTCCGGACAGATTATTGAACACTGAAGCTTTCTTT.

Here the CDR3 DNA reads TGTGCCTGGCACAAGGGCAGGGGGTTCTATGGCTACACCTTC. It encodes CAWHKGRGFYGYTF. This chain joins TRBV30 and TRBJ1-2; 7 bases are shared with TRBD1. The CDR3 has 14 residues. V shed 5 bases and J 4 bases; nucleotides not matched to a gene: 10. Germline assignment: CDR1 GTSNPN and CDR2 SVGIG (reference sequence).

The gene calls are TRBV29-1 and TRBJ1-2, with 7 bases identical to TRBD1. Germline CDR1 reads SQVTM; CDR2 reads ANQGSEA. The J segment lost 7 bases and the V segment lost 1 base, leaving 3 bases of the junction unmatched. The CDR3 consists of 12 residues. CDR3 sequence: CSVEGQGGGYTF. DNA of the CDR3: TGCAGCGTTGAAGGTCAGGGGGGTGGCTACACCTTC.

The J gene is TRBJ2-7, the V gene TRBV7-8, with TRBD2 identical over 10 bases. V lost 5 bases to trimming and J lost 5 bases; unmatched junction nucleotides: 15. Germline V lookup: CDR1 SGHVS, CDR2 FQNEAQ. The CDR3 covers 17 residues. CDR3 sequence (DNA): TGTGCCAGCAGCCTAAGGGCCCGGACTAGCGGATATAACGAGCAGTACTTC. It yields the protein CASSLRARTSGYNEQYF.

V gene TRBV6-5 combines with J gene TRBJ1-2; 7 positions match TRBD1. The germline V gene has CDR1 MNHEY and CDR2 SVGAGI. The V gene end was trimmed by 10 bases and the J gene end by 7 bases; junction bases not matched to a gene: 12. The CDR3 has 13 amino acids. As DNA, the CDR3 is TGTGCCACCTCCCCCGGGACAGTCTTTGGCTACACCTTC. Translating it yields CATSPGTVFGYTF.

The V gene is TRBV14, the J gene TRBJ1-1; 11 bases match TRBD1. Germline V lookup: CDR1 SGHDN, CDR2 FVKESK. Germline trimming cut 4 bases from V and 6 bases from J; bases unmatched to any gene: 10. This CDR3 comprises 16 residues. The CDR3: CASSLRDRGIYAEAFF. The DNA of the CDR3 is TGTGCCAGCAGCCTCCGGGACAGGGGGATCTACGCTGAAGCTTTCTTT.

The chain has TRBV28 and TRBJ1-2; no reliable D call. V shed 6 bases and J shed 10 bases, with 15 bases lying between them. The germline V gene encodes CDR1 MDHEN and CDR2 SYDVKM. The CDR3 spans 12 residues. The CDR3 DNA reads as TGTGCCAGCAGGGGAGGTATCCAGGACTACACCTTC. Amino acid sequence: CASRGGIQDYTF.

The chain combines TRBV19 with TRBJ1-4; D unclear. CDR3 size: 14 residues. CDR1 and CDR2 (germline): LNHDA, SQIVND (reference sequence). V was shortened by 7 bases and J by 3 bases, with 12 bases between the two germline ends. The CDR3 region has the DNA TGTGCCAGTAAACCGACAAGCTCTAATGAAAAACTGTTTTTT. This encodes CASKPTSSNEKLFF.

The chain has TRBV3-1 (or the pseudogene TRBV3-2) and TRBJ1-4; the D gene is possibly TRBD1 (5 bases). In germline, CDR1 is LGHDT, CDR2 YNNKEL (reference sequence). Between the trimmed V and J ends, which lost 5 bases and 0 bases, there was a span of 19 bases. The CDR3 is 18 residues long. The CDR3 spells CASSSPQGHLATNEKLFF. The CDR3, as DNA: TGTGCCAGCAGCTCCCCCCAGGGCCATCTCGCAACTAATGAAAAACTGTTTTTT.

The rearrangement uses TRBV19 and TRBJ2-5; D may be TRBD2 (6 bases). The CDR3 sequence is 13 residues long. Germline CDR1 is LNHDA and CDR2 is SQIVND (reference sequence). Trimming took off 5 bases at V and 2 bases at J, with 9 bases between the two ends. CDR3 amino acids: CASSPGGQETQYF. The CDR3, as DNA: TGTGCCAGTAGTCCTGGAGGGCAAGAGACCCAGTACTTC.

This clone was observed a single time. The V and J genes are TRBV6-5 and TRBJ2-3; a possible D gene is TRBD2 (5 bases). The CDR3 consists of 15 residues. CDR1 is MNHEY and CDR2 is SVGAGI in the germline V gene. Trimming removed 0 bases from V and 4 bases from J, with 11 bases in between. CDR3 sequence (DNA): TGTGCCAGCAGTTACTCGTGGAGGTACGCAGATACGCAGTATTTT. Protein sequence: CASSYSWRYADTQYF.

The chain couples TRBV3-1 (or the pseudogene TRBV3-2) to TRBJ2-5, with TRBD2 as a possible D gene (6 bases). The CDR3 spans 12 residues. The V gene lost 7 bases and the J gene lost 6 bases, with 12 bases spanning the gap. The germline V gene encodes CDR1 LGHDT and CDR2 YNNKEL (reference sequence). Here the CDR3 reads CASTGGPQTQYF. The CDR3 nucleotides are TGTGCCAGCACCGGAGGGCCCCAGACCCAGTACTTC.

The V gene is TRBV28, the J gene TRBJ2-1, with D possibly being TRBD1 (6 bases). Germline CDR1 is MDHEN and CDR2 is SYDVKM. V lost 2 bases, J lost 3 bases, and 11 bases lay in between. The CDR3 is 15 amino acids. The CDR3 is CASSLVRGGYNEQFF. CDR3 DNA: TGTGCCAGCAGTTTAGTCCGAGGGGGCTACAATGAGCAGTTCTTC.

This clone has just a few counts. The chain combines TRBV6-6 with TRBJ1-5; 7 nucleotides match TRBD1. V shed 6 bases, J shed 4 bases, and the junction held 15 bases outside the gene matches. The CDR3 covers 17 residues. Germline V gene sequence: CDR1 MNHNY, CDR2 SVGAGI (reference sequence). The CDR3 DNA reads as TGTGCCAGCAGGCGACAGGGTGGCGGAGGGAGTAATCAGCCCCAGCATTTT. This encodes CASRRQGGGGSNQPQHF.

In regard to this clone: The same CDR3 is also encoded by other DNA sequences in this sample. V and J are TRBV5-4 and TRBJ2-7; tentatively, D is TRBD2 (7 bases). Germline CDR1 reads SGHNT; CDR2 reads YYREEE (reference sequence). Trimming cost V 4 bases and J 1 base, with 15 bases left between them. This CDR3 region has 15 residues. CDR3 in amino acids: CASSLGGRASYEQYF. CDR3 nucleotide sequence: TGTGCCAGCAGCCTGGGGGGGCGGGCATCCTACGAGCAGTACTTC.

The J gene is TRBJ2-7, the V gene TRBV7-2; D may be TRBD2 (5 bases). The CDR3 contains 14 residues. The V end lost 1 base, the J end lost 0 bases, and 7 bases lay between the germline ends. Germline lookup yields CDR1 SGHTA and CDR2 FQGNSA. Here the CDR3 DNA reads TGTGCCAGCAGCTTAGATGGGAGCTCCTACGAGCAGTACTTC. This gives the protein CASSLDGSSYEQYF. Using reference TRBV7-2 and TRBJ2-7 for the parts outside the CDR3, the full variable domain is GAGVSQSPSNKVTEKGKDVELRCDPISGHTALYWYRQSLGQGLEFLIYFQGNSAPDKSGLPSDRFSAERTGGSVSTLTIQRTQQEDSAVYLCASSLDGSSYEQYFGPGTRLTVT.

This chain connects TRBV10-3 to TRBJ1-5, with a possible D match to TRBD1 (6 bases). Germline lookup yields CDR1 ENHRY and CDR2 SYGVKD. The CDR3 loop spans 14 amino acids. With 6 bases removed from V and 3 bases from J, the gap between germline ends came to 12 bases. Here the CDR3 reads CAIRQGSDNQPQHF. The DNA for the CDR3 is TGTGCCATCAGACAGGGCTCCGACAATCAGCCCCAGCATTTT.

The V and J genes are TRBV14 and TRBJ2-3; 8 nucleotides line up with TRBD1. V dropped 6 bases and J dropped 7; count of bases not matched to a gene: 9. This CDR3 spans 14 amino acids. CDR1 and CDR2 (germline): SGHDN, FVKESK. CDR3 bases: TGTGCCAGCAGACACTCAGGGGGCGCAAATACGCAGTATTTT. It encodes CASRHSGGANTQYF. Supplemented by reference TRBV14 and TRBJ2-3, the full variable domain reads EAGVTQFPSHSVIEKGQTVTLRCDPISGHDNLYWYRRVMGKEIKFLLHFVKESKQDESGMPNNRFLAERTGGTYSTLKVQPAELEDSGVYFCASRHSGGANTQYFGPGTRLTVL.

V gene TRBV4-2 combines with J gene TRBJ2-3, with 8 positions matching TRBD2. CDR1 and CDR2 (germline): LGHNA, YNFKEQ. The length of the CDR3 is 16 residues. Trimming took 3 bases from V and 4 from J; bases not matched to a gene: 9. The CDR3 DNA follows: TGTGCCAGCAGCCACCCCGGGACTAGAGCCGCAGATACGCAGTATTTT. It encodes CASSHPGTRAADTQYF.

The CDR3 region is CASSPPGYTF. CDR3 nucleotide sequence: TGTGCCAGCAGCCCCCCGGGCTACACCTTC. The V call is TRBV7-9, the J call TRBJ1-2; D ambiguous. Germline-derived CDR1 and CDR2 are SEHNR and FQNEAQ (reference sequence). Deletions cut 5 bases from V and 8 bases from J, with 6 bases between. There are 10 residues in the CDR3.

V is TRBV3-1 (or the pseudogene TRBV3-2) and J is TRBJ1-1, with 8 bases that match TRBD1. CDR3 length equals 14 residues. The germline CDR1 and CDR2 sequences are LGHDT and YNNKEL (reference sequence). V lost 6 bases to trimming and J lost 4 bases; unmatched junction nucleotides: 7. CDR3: CASSFGTGSTEAFF. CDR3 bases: TGTGCCAGCAGTTTTGGGACAGGTAGCACTGAAGCTTTCTTT.

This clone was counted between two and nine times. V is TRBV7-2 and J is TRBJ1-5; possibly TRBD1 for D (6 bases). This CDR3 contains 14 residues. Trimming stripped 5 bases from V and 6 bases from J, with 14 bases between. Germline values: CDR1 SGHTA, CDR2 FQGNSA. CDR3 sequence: CASSPRGASQPQHF. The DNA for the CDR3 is TGTGCCAGCAGCCCCCGGGGGGCATCTCAGCCCCAGCATTTT.